These 27 T cell receptor beta chains were sequenced from one sample in a study of blood T cell repertoires in COVID-19. Sequencing used immunoSEQ multiplex PCR; TCRdb keeps in-frame clones, though not all of them. Among 190,000 or so clones listed, around 87% were seen once. The specimen was peripheral blood. Receptors originate from a man aged 40-49 years with active or convalescent COVID-19.

The chain recombines TRBV7-2 with TRBJ2-2; D gene unclear. V was clipped by 5 bases and J by 0 bases, with 7 bases between them. CDR3 length equals 14 residues. Looked up from germline, CDR1 is SGHTA and CDR2 is FQGNSA. The chain's CDR3 is CASSADSNTGELFF. The CDR3 DNA reads TGTGCCAGCAGCGCCGACTCGAACACCGGGGAGCTGTTTTTT.

This clone has a handful of counts. The chain employs TRBV9 and TRBJ2-7; possible D gene TRBD1, 6 bases. This CDR3 is 15 amino acids long. Germline V lookup: CDR1 SGDLS, CDR2 YYNGEE. V was pared by 0 bases and J by 2 bases, with 12 bases between. In nucleotides, the CDR3 is TGTGCCAGCAGCGTAGGGGGGACACCGACCTACGAGCAGTACTTC. Translating it yields CASSVGGTPTYEQYF.

The V and J genes are TRBV12-3 or TRBV12-4 and TRBJ2-7; tentatively, D is TRBD1 (5 bases). This CDR3 spans 13 amino acids. The V end lost 4 bases, the J end lost 4 bases, and 11 bases lay between the germline ends. DNA of the CDR3: TGTGCCAGCAGTTGGGGCAACGGGTACGAGCAGTACTTC. This translates into CASSWGNGYEQYF.

This clone was recorded once. The V and J genes are TRBV7-8 and TRBJ2-5, with 7 positions matching TRBD2. V was clipped by 4 bases and J by 4 bases; unmatched bases: 6. The CDR3 spans 14 residues. Germline V CDR1 and CDR2: SGHVS, FQNEAQ. This chain's CDR3 is CASSWGRGGETQYF. DNA for the CDR3: TGTGCCAGCAGCTGGGGGAGGGGTGGAGAGACCCAGTACTTC.

The genes are TRBV5-5 and TRBJ1-6; no clear D gene. This CDR3 is 13 amino acids long. The germline CDR1 and CDR2 sequences are SGHKS and YYEKEE (reference sequence). V gave up 0 bases and J gave up 7 bases, with 5 bases separating them. The CDR3 spells CASSLGSNSPLHF. Written as DNA, the CDR3 is TGTGCCAGCAGCTTGGGTTCGAATTCACCCCTCCACTTT.

V usage is TRBV7-6 and J usage is TRBJ1-5; D is perhaps TRBD1 (6 bases). Trimming pared 1 base from V and 6 bases from J, leaving 10 bases between. The V gene's germline CDR1 is SGHVS and CDR2 FNYEAQ. CDR3 size: 14 residues. The CDR3 loop reads CASSLGGGGQPQHF. The CDR3 DNA reads TGTGCCAGCAGCTTAGGGGGAGGGGGTCAGCCCCAGCATTTT.

This sequence joins TRBV7-8 and TRBJ2-5; D not certain. The CDR3 extends over 14 amino acids. V gave up 6 bases and J gave up 6 bases, with 17 bases separating them. Germline CDR1 is SGHVS and CDR2 is FQNEAQ. DNA of the CDR3: TGTGCCAGCAGGGCAAACGCGGTCTATAAGACCCAGTACTTC. It is translated as CASRANAVYKTQYF.

The gene calls are TRBV12-5 and TRBJ2-1; TRBD2 aligns across 11 bases. V was pared by 4 bases and J by 1 base, with 3 bases of the junction left unmatched. In germline, CDR1 is LGHNT, CDR2 FRNRAP. The CDR3 has 16 amino acids. CDR3 residues: CASGSSGGRSYNEQFF. CDR3 in DNA: TGTGCTAGTGGTTCTAGCGGGGGGAGGTCCTACAATGAGCAGTTCTTC.

This clone appeared once. The chain joins TRBV28 to TRBJ1-1; 7 bases are a match to TRBD1. Germline values: CDR1 MDHEN, CDR2 SYDVKM. CDR3 length: 16 residues. V gave up 8 bases and J gave up 1 base; unmatched junction bases: 13. CDR3 DNA: TGTGCCAGCGGCCCTCCAACAGGGGCCTCGAACACTGAAGCTTTCTTT. Residues: CASGPPTGASNTEAFF.

The chain recombines TRBV6-1 with TRBJ2-7; D is perhaps TRBD1 (5 bases). The length of the CDR3 is 17 residues. The germline V and J ends were trimmed by 4 bases and 2 bases, with 21 bases remaining between them. The V gene's germline CDR1 is MNHNS and CDR2 SASEGT. CDR3 sequence: CASSVPSGWARAYEQYF. CDR3 nucleotides: TGTGCCAGCAGTGTCCCCTCCGGTTGGGCCAGGGCCTACGAGCAGTACTTC.

For the CDR3, the DNA is TGTGCCAGCAGCTTATTGACAGGGCATAATGAGCAGTTCTTC. This codes for CASSLLTGHNEQFF. The chain recombines TRBV7-6 with TRBJ2-1; TRBD1 matches 7 bases. Trimming removed 2 bases from V and 7 bases from J; junction bases left unmatched: 5. Per germline, CDR1 SGHVS and CDR2 FNYEAQ. This CDR3 spans 14 amino acids.

The count of this clone is one. V and J are TRBV15 and TRBJ2-5, with TRBD2 identical over 7 bases. Unmatched junction bases numbered 3, after V lost 0 bases and J lost 5 bases. The CDR3 length is 14 residues. Germline assignment: CDR1 LNHNV and CDR2 YYDKDF (reference sequence). In DNA, the CDR3 is TGTGCCACCAGCAGAGATCCCGGGGGGGAGACCCAGTACTTC. Protein sequence: CATSRDPGGETQYF. Full variable domain (missing parts from reference TRBV15 and TRBJ2-5): DAMVIQNPRYQVTQFGKPVTLSCSQTLNHNVMYWYQQKSSQAPKLLFHYYDKDFNNEADTPDNFQSRRPNTSFCFLDIRSPGLGDTAMYLCATSRDPGGETQYFGPGTRLLVL.

V and J are TRBV7-9 and TRBJ2-7; TRBD1 agrees at 8 bases. From germline, CDR1 is SEHNR and CDR2 FQNEAQ (reference sequence). V lost 5 bases, J lost 6 bases, and 12 bases stayed unmatched. The CDR3 has 15 residues. The CDR3 loop is CASSTGATGVSEQYF. CDR3 nucleotides: TGTGCCAGCAGCACAGGGGCGACAGGGGTATCCGAGCAGTACTTC.

The table lists this clone with a count of one. The rearrangement uses TRBV30 and TRBJ1-6; D might be TRBD1 (5 bases). V dropped 2 bases and J dropped 7 bases, with 18 bases sitting between them. Germline V gives CDR1 GTSNPN, CDR2 SVGIG (reference sequence). The CDR3 sequence is 16 residues long. The CDR3 spells CAWSWEGVSRNSPLHF. CDR3 bases: TGTGCCTGGAGTTGGGAAGGGGTCAGCCGAAATTCACCCCTCCACTTT. Drawing the rest from reference TRBV30 and TRBJ1-6, the complete variable domain is SQTIHQWPATLVQPVGSPLSLECTVEGTSNPNLYWYRQAAGRGLQLLFYSVGIGQISSEVPQNLSASRPQDRQFILSSKKLLLSDSGFYLCAWSWEGVSRNSPLHFGNGTRLTVT.

The V and J genes are TRBV3-1 (or the pseudogene TRBV3-2) and TRBJ2-1; a weak D match, TRBD1 (6 bases). The CDR3 consists of 15 residues. Trimming took 2 bases from V and 4 from J, leaving 12 bases between them. CDR1 LGHDT and CDR2 YNNKEL come from the germline V gene (reference sequence). The CDR3 nucleotides read TGTGCCAGCAGCCAACCGGGACAAAGATACAATGAGCAGTTCTTC. Amino acids: CASSQPGQRYNEQFF.

The chain couples TRBV12-3 or TRBV12-4 to TRBJ2-7; D is uncertain. Deletions cut 5 bases from V and 4 bases from J, with 9 bases between. The length of the CDR3 is 12 residues. The CDR3 DNA is TGTGCCAGCAGTGTCCGCCGGTACGAGCAGTACTTC. It encodes CASSVRRYEQYF.

The CDR3 region has the DNA TGTGCCATCGGACAGGGGGCCGGTCAGCCCCAGCATTTT. This codes for CAIGQGAGQPQHF. The rearrangement joins TRBV19 to TRBJ1-5; TRBD1 aligns across 11 bases. The germline gives CDR1 LNHDA, CDR2 SQIVND (reference sequence). The length of the CDR3 is 13 residues. Trimming at V came to 10 bases and at J to 6 bases, leaving 5 bases not matched to a gene.

This clone showed up just once. The CDR3 is CASRKGQETQYF. CDR3 nucleotide sequence: TGTGCCAGCAGGAAGGGGCAAGAGACCCAGTACTTC. The gene calls are TRBV27 and TRBJ2-5; possible D gene TRBD1, 5 bases. This CDR3 has 12 amino acids. V was clipped by 6 bases and J by 2 bases, with 7 bases between them. Germline assignment: CDR1 MNHEY and CDR2 SMNVEV (reference sequence).

The chain combines TRBV7-2 with TRBJ2-2; 8 bases align to TRBD1. The germline V gene encodes CDR1 SGHTA and CDR2 FQGNSA. This CDR3 has 15 amino acids. The junction had 7 bases not matched to a gene; V was cut back by 4 bases and J by 6 bases. CDR3 sequence: CASSSWTGSPGELFF. CDR3 sequence (DNA): TGTGCCAGCAGCTCGTGGACAGGGAGCCCCGGGGAGCTGTTTTTT.

The chain links TRBV6-6 to TRBJ2-3, with 11 bases lining up with TRBD2. With 4 bases clipped from V and 9 bases from J, the junction kept 6 bases outside the gene matches. Germline CDR1 MNHNY, CDR2 SVGAGI (reference sequence). The CDR3 spans 14 residues. The CDR3 region is CASSLVAGGQTQYF. The CDR3 coding sequence is TGTGCCAGCAGTTTGGTAGCGGGGGGGCAGACGCAGTATTTT.

The genes are TRBV4-1 and TRBJ1-5, with TRBD1 matching over 8 bases. Germline CDR1 and CDR2: MGHRA and YSYEKL. The CDR3 totals 16 residues. V dropped 4 bases and J dropped 6; count of bases not matched to a gene: 11. CDR3 coding DNA: TGCGCCAGCAGCCCCACCTGGGTCAGGGGGCCTCAGCCCCAGCATTTT. Translated, it gives CASSPTWVRGPQPQHF.

The chain carries TRBV5-6 and TRBJ2-7; D is undetermined. Germline V lookup: CDR1 SGHDT, CDR2 YYEEEE. The CDR3 spans 14 residues. The V and J ends lost 4 bases and 10 bases respectively, with 21 bases between them. CDR3 coding DNA: TGTGCCAGCAGCCCGAAAATCCCGGGTTTTGTTCAGTACTTC. Its protein is CASSPKIPGFVQYF.

The V gene is TRBV11-2, the J gene TRBJ2-5; the match to TRBD2 covers 10 bases. Trimming took 5 bases from V and 5 from J; bases not matched to a gene: 8. Germline CDR1 is SGHAT and CDR2 is FQNNGV. The CDR3 length is 15 residues. In DNA, the CDR3 is TGTGCCAGCAGCAACAGCGGGGGGGGCTGGGAGACCCAGTACTTC. Protein product: CASSNSGGGWETQYF.

The CDR3 sequence is CASNRGGTGELFF. DNA of the CDR3: TGTGCCAGCAATCGGGGGGGCACCGGGGAGCTGTTTTTT. V is TRBV3-1 (or the pseudogene TRBV3-2) and J is TRBJ2-2; TRBD2 matches 8 bases. With 7 bases clipped from V and 4 bases from J, the junction kept 2 bases outside the gene matches. The CDR3 has 13 residues. CDR1 is LGHDT and CDR2 is YNNKEL in the germline V gene (reference sequence).

V usage is TRBV7-9 and J usage is TRBJ2-2, with 8 bases fitting TRBD1. CDR1 and CDR2 (germline): SEHNR, FQNEAQ (reference sequence). The CDR3 contains 15 residues. The junction had 5 bases not matched to a gene; V was cut back by 5 bases and J by 3 bases. CDR3 in amino acids: CASSATGGDTGELFF. The CDR3 coding sequence is TGTGCCAGCAGCGCCACAGGGGGAGACACCGGGGAGCTGTTTTTT. The full variable domain, rest sourced from reference TRBV7-9 and TRBJ2-2, is DTGVSQNPRHKITKRGQNVTFRCDPISEHNRLYWYRQTLGQGPEFLTYFQNEAQLEKSRLLSDRFSAERPKGSFSTLEIQRTEQGDSAMYLCASSATGGDTGELFFGEGSRLTVL.

The V gene is TRBV19, the J gene TRBJ1-3; D is uncertain. The length of the CDR3 is 15 residues. Trimming stripped 1 base from V and 3 bases from J, with 10 bases between. Germline V gene sequence: CDR1 LNHDA, CDR2 SQIVND (reference sequence). The CDR3 DNA sequence: TGTGCCAGTAGTATAGCCCCGGGTCGTGGAAACACCATATATTTT. Protein sequence: CASSIAPGRGNTIYF.

The V gene is TRBV2, the J gene TRBJ1-1, with a possible D match to TRBD1 (6 bases). The CDR3 runs 16 residues. V was shortened by 5 bases and J by 0 bases, with 16 bases between the two germline ends. The germline V gene has CDR1 SNHLY and CDR2 FYNNEI. The CDR3 DNA reads as TGTGCCAGCAGTCGAAGTCTGGGGGCGGTGAACACTGAAGCTTTCTTT. It yields the protein CASSRSLGAVNTEAFF.